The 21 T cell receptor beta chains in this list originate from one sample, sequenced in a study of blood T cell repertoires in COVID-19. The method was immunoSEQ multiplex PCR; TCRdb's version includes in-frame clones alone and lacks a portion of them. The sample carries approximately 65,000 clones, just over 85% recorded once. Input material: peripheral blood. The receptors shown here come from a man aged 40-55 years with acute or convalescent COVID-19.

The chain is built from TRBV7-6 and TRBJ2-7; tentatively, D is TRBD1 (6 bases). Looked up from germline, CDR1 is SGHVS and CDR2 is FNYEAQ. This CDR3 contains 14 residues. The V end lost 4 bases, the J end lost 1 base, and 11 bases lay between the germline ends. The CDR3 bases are TGTGCCAGCAGCTCCAGGGGTTCGTCCTACGAGCAGTACTTC. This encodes CASSSRGSSYEQYF.

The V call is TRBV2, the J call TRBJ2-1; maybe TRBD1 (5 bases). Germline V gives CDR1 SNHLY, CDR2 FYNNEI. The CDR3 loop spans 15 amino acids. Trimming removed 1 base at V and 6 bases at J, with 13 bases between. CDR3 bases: TGTGCCAGCAGTGAAGTGGGGCGGCGGCGCAATGAGCAGTTCTTC. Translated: CASSEVGRRRNEQFF.

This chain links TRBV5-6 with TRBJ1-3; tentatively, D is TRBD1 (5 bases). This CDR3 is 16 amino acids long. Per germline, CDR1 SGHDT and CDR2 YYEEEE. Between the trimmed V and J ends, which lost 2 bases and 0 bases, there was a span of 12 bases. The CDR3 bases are TGTGCCAGCAGCTTTGGGGGGATAAACTCTGGAAACACCATATATTTT. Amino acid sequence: CASSFGGINSGNTIYF. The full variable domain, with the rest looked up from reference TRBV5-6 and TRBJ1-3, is DAGVTQSPTHLIKTRGQQVTLRCSPKSGHDTVSWYQQALGQGPQFIFQYYEEEERQRGNFPDRFSGHQFPNYSSELNVNALLLGDSALYLCASSFGGINSGNTIYFGEGSWLTVV.

Here the CDR3 DNA reads TGTGCCACCAGCAGGACTCGGGGGGGAAATCAGCCCCAGCATTTT. Its translation: CATSRTRGGNQPQHF. The rearrangement links TRBV15 to TRBJ1-5; the D gene is possibly TRBD1 (5 bases). CDR3 length equals 15 residues. Germline V lookup: CDR1 LNHNV, CDR2 YYDKDF (reference sequence). V was trimmed by 3 bases and J by 4 bases, leaving 13 bases between them. Based on the CDR3 plus reference TRBV15 and TRBJ1-5, the full variable domain is DAMVIQNPRYQVTQFGKPVTLSCSQTLNHNVMYWYQQKSSQAPKLLFHYYDKDFNNEADTPDNFQSRRPNTSFCFLDIRSPGLGDTAMYLCATSRTRGGNQPQHFGDGTRLSIL.

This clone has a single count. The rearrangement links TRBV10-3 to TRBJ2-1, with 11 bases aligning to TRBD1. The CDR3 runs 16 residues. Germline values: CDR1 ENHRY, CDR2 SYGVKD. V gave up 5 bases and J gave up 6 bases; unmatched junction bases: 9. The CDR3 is CAISRTGGENSNEQFF. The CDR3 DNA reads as TGTGCCATCAGTCGGACAGGGGGCGAAAACAGCAATGAGCAGTTCTTC.

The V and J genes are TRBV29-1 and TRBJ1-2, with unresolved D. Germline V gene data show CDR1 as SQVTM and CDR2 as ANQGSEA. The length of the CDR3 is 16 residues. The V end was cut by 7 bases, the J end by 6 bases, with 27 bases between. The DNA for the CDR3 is TGCAGCGCCCACATCGTGAGCAGGAAAAGGCGTAATGGCTACACCTTC. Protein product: CSAHIVSRKRRNGYTF.

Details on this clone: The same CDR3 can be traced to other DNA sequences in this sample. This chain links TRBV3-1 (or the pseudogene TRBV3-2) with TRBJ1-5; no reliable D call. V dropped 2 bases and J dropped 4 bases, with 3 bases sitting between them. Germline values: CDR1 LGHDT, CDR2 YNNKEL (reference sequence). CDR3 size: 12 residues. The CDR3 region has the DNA TGTGCCAGCAGCCAATTAAATCAGCCCCAGCATTTT. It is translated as CASSQLNQPQHF.

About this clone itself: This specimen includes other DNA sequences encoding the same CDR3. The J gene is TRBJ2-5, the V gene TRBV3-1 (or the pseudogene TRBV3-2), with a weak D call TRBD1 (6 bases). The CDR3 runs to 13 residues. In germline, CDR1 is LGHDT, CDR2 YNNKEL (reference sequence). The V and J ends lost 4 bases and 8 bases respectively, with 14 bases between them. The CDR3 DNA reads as TGTGCCAGCAGCCTAGGGGGATTGGAAACCCAGTACTTC. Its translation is CASSLGGLETQYF.

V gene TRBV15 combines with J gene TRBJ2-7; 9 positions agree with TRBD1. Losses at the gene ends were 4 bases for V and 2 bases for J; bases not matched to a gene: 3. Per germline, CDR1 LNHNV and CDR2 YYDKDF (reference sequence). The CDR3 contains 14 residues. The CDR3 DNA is TGTGCCACCAGCAAGGGGACAGGGACCTACGAGCAGTACTTC. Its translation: CATSKGTGTYEQYF.

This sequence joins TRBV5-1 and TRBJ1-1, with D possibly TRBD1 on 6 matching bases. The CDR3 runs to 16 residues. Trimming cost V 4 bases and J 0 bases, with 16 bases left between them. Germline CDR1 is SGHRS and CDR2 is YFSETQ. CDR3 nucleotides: TGCGCCAGCAGCCTGGCGACAGGATATATGAACACTGAAGCTTTCTTT. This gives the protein CASSLATGYMNTEAFF.

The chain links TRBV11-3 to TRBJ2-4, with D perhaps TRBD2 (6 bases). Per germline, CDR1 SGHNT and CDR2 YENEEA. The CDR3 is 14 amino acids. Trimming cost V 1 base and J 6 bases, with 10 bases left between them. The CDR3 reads CASSLAGVGNIQYF. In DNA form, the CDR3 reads TGTGCCAGCAGCTTAGCGGGGGTGGGAAACATTCAGTACTTC.

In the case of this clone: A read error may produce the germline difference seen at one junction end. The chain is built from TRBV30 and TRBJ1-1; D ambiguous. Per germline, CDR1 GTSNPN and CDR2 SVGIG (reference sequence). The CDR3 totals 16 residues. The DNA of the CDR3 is TGTGCCTCCGCAAGGCTACCGGGAAGACCGAACGCTGAAGCTTTCTTT. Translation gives CASARLPGRPNAEAFF.

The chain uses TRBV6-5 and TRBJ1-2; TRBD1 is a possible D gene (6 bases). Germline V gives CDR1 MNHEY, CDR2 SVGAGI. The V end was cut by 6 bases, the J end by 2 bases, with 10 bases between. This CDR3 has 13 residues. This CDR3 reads CASSAGQNYGYTF. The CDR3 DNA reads TGTGCCAGCAGCGCCGGACAGAACTATGGCTACACCTTC.

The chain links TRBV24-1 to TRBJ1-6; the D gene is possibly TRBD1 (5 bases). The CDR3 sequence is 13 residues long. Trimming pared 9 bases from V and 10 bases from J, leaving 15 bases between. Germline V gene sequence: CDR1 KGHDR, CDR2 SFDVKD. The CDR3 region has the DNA TGTGCCACCCCCCGGGGGATCGACTCACCCCTCCACTTT. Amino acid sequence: CATPRGIDSPLHF.

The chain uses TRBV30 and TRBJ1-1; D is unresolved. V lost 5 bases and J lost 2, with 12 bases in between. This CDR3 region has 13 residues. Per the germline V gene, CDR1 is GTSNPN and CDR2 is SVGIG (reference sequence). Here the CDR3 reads CAWARRSNTEAFF. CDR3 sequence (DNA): TGTGCCTGGGCACGCAGGTCTAACACTGAAGCTTTCTTT.

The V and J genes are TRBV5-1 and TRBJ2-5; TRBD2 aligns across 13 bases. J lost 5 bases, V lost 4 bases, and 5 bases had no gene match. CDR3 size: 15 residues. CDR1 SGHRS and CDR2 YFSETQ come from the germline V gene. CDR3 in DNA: TGCGCCAGCAGCCCGAGGACTAGCGGGGGTGAGACCCAGTACTTC. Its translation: CASSPRTSGGETQYF. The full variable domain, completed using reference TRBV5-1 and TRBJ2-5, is KAGVTQTPRYLIKTRGQQVTLSCSPISGHRSVSWYQQTPGQGLQFLFEYFSETQRNKGNFPGRFSGRQFSNSRSEMNVSTLELGDSALYLCASSPRTSGGETQYFGPGTRLLVL.

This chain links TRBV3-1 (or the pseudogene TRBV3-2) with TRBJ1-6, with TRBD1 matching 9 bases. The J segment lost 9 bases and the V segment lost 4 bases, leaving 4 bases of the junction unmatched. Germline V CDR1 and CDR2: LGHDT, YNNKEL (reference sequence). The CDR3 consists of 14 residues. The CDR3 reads CASSLGQGSSPLHF. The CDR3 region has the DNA TGTGCCAGCAGCCTCGGACAGGGGTCTTCACCCCTCCACTTT.

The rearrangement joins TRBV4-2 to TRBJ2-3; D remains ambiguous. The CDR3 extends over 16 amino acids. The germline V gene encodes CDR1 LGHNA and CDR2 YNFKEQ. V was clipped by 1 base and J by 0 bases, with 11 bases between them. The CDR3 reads CASSQVSVLSTDTQYF. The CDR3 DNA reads TGTGCCAGCAGCCAAGTCTCGGTTCTTAGCACAGATACGCAGTATTTT.

CDR3 region: CASTWGDTEAFF. For the CDR3, the DNA is TGTGCCAGCACGTGGGGGGATACTGAAGCTTTCTTT. The chain employs TRBV6-5 and TRBJ1-1; TRBD1 might be the D (5 bases). The germline gives CDR1 MNHEY, CDR2 SVGAGI. V dropped 7 bases and J dropped 5 bases, with 11 bases sitting between them. This CDR3 comprises 12 residues.

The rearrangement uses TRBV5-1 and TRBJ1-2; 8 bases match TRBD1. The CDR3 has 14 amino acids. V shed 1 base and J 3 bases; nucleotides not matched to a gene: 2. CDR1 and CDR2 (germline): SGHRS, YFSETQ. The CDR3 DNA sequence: TGCGCCAGCAGCTTGTCAGGGGGCTACTATGGCTACACCTTC. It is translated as CASSLSGGYYGYTF.

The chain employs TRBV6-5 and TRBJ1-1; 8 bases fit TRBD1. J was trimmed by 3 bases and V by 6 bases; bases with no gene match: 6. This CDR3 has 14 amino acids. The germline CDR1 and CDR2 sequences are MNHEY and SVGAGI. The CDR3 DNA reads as TGTGCCAGCAGCCACACAGGGGGGGACACTGAAGCTTTCTTT. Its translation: CASSHTGGDTEAFF.